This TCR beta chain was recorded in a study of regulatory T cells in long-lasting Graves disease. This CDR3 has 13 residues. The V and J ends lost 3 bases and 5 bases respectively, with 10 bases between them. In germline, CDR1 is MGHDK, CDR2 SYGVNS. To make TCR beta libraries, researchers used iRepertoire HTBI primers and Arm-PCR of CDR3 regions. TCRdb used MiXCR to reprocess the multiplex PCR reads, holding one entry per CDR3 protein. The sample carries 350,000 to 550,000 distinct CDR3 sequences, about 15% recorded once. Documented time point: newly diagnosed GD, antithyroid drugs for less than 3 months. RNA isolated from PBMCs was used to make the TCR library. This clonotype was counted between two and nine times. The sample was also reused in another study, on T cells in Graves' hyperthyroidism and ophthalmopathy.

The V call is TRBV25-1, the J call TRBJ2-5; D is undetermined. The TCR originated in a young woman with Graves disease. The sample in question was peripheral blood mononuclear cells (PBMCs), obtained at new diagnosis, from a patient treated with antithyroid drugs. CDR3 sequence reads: CASSDRHSETQYF. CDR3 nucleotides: TGTGCCAGCAGTGACAGACATTCGGAGACCCAGTACTTC.